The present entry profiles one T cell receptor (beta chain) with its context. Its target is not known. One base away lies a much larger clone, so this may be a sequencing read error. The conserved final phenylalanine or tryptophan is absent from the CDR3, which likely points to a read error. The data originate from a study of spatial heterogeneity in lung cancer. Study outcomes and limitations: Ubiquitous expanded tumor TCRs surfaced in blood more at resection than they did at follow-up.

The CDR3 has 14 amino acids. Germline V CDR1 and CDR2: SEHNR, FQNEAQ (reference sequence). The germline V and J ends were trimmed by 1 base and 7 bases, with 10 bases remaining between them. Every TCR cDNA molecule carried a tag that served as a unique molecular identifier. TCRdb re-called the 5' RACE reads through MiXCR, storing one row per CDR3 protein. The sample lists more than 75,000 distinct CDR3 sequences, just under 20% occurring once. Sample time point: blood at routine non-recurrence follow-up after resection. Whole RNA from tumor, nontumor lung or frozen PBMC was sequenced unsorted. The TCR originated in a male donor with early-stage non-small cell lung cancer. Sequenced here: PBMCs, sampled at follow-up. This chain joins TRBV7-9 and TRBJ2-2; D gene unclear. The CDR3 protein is CASSLGAAIGELFL. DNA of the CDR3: TGTGCCAGCAGCTTAGGGGCGGCGATCGGGGAGCTGTTTCTT.